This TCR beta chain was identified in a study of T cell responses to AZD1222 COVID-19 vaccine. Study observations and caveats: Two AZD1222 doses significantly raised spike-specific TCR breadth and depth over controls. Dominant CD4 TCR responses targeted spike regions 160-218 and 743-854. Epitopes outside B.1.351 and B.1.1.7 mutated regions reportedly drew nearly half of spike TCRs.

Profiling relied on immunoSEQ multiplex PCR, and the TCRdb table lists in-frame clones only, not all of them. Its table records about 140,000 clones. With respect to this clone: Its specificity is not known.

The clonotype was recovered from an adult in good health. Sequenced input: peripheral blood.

This CDR3 reads CASTRKGLNTEAFF. The CDR3 DNA reads TGTGCCAGCACCCGAAAAGGGTTGAACACTGAAGCTTTCTTT. The rearrangement joins TRBV6-5 to TRBJ1-1; D unresolved. The CDR3 totals 14 residues. The V end was cut by 7 bases, the J end by 0 bases, with 12 bases between. Germline values: CDR1 MNHEY, CDR2 SVGAGI.